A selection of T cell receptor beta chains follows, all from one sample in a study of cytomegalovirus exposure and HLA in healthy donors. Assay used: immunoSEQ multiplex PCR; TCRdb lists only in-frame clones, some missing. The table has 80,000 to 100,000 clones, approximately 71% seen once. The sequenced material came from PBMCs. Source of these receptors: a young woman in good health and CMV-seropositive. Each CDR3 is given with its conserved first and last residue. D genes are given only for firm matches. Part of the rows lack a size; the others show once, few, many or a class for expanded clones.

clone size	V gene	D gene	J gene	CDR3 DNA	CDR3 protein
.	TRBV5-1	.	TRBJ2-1	TGCGCCAGCAGCTGGGAGGTCAATGAGCAGTTCTTC	CASSWEVNEQFF
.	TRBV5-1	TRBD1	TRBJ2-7	TGCGCCAGCAGCCTTCGACAGGGGGCTGTCGACGAGCAGTACTTC	CASSLRQGAVDEQYF
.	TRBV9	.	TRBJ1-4	TGTGCCAGCAGCGGCGGGTTATCTAATGAAAAACTGTTTTTT	CASSGGLSNEKLFF
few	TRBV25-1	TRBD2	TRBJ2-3	TGTGCCAGCAGTGAAGGACTAGCGGGGACCGCAGATACGCAGTATTTT	CASSEGLAGTADTQYF
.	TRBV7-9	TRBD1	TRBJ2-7	TGTGCCAGCAGAAGGGGGCCTAACGAGCAGTACTTC	CASRRGPNEQYF
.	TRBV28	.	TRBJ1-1	TGTGCCAGCAGACCGGGACAATCGCGAACTGAAGCTTTCTTT	CASRPGQSRTEAFF
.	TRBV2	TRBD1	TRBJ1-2	TGTGCCAGCAGTCAAGGGACTCTACAGGGGGCAATCAACTATGGCTACACCTTC	CASSQGTLQGAINYGYTF
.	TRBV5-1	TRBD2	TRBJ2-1	TGCGCCAGCGCACCGTGGACTAGCGGGCTTGAGCAGTTCTTC	CASAPWTSGLEQFF
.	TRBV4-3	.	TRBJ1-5	TGCGCCAGCAGCCAAAGGCTTTCGAGGGAACAGCCCCAGCATTTT	CASSQRLSREQPQHF
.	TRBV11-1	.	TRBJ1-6	TGTGCCAGCAGCTTAGGTAACAGCCTCCGATCACCCCTCCACTTT	CASSLGNSLRSPLHF
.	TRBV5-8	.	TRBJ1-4	TGTGCCAGCAGCTTAGGAGCTCTCAATGAAAAACTGTTTTTT	CASSLGALNEKLFF
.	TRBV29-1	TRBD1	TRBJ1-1	TGCAGCGCAGACCTTGGGCAGGGGGCGATGGTCACTGAAGCTTTCTTT	CSADLGQGAMVTEAFF
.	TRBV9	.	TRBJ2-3	TGTGCCAGCAGCCGATCGGCAGATACGCAGTATTTT	CASSRSADTQYF
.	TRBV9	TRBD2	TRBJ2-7	TGTGCCAGCAGCGTAGGCTCCGGGACTAGCGGAACCTACGAGCAGTACTTC	CASSVGSGTSGTYEQYF
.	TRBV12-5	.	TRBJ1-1	TGTGCTAGTGGTTTGGCGACCCGGGGGTTTGAAGCTTTCTTT	CASGLATRGFEAFF
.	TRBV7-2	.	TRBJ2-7	TGTGCCAGCAGCTTAGGTCCTTCAGGGAAAATTTACGAGCAGTACTTC	CASSLGPSGKIYEQYF